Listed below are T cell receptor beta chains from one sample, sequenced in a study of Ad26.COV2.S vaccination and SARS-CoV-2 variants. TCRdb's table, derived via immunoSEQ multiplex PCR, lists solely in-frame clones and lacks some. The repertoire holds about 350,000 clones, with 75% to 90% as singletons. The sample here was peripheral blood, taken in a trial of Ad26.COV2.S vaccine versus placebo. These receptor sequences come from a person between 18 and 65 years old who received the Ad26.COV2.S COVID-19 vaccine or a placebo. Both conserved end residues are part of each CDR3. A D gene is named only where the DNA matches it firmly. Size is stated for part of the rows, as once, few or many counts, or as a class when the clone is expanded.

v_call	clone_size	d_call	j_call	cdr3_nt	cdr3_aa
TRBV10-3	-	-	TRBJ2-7	TGTGCCATCAGTGGCCAGGGGAGGGGTAGCTCCTACGAGCAGTACTTC	CAISGQGRGSSYEQYF
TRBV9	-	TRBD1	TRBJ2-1	TGTGCCAGCAGCCCGGAGCGCGGGACAGGGGGCAATGAGCAGTTCTTC	CASSPERGTGGNEQFF
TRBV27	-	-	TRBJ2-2	TGTGCCAGCAGTTCACTACCCTCTCGGAGGGAAGCCGGGGAGCTGTTTTTT	CASSSLPSRREAGELFF
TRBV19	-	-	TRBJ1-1	TGTGCCAGTAGTAATGGGAAGAACACTGAAGCTTTCTTT	CASSNGKNTEAFF
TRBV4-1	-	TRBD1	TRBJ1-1	TGCGCCAGCAGCCAAGAAGGGACAGATTTAAACACTGAAGCTTTCTTT	CASSQEGTDLNTEAFF
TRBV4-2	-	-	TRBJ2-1	TGTGCCAGCAGCCAAGATGGAGCGGGTACGTATGAGCAGTTCTTC	CASSQDGAGTYEQFF
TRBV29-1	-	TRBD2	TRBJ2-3	TGCAGCGTCCGGGGACTAGCGGGAGTATCGGATACGCAGTATTTT	CSVRGLAGVSDTQYF
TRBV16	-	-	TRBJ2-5	TGTGCCAGCAGCTCCTCAGCGGAGACCCAGTACTTC	CASSSSAETQYF
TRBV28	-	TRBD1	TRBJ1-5	TGTGCCAGCAGTCTGCCGACAGGGGGAGGGCAGCCCCAGCATTTT	CASSLPTGGGQPQHF
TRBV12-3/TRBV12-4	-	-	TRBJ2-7	TGTGCCAGCAGTTTTAACGGGCACTACGAGCAGTACTTC	CASSFNGHYEQYF
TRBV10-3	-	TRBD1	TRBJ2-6	TGTGCCATCAGTGACAGTAGCGGGACAGGGGGCGCCGGGGCCAACGTCCTGACTTTC	CAISDSSGTGGAGANVLTF
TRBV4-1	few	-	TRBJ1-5	TGCGCCAGCAGCCAACCTAATCAGCCCCAGCATTTT	CASSQPNQPQHF
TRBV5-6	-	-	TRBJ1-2	TGTGCCAGCAGCTTGGTTGGCAGGGAGGATCATGGCTACACCTTC	CASSLVGREDHGYTF
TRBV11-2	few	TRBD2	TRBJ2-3	TGTGCCAGCCTTCTAATTAGCGGGGGGGCAGGCACAGATACGCAGTATTTT	CASLLISGGAGTDTQYF
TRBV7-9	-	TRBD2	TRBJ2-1	TGTGCCAGCAGCTCTGCTAGCGGGGGGGCCTATTACAATGAGCAGTTCTTC	CASSSASGGAYYNEQFF
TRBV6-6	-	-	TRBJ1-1	TGTGCCAGCAGTTACTTCCGAGACAGAAATGAAGCTTTCTTT	CASSYFRDRNEAFF
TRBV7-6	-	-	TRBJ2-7	TGTGCCAGCAGCGAAGAGGGGCTAAGCTCCTACGAGCAGTACTTC	CASSEEGLSSYEQYF
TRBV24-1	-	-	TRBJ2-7	TGTGCCACCAGTGACGGCCCTCTCTACGAGCAGTACTTC	CATSDGPLYEQYF
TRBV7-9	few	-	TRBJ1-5	TGTGCCAGCAGCTTGGCGGGAAATAATCAGCCCCAGCATTTT	CASSLAGNNQPQHF
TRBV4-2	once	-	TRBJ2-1	TGTGCCAGCAGCCAGAGACTAGTGGGCAAGTGGTACAATGAGCAGTTCTTC	CASSQRLVGKWYNEQFF
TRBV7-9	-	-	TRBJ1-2	TGTGCCAGCAGCTCCCCTAGGGATGGCTACACCTTC	CASSSPRDGYTF
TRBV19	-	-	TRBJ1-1	TGTGCCAGTAATCAGGTGGTAAGGGAGGCGAACACTGAAGCTTTCTTT	CASNQVVREANTEAFF
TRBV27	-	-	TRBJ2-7	TGTGCCAGCGGGGTTTCTGGTCGCTTCTACGAGCAGTACTTC	CASGVSGRFYEQYF
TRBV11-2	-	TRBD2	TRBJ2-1	TGTGCCAGCAGCTCCTTAGCGGGGAATGAGCAGTTCTTC	CASSSLAGNEQFF
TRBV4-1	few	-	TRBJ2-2	TGCGCCAGCAGCCAAGTTTGGGAGGCCAGGGCCACCGGGGAGCTGTTTTTT	CASSQVWEARATGELFF
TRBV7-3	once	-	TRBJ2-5	TGTGCCAGCAGCCCGAGTGGGGGAGCGGGAGAGACCCAGTACTTC	CASSPSGGAGETQYF
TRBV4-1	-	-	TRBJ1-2	TGCGCCAGCAGCCAAGAGGGGGGAAGTTATGGCTACACCTTC	CASSQEGGSYGYTF